This TCR beta chain came from a study of blood T cell repertoires in COVID-19. Libraries were prepared by immunoSEQ multiplex PCR; TCRdb keeps only in-frame clonotypes and omits some of them. The sample records about 410,000 clones, less than 95% being singletons. Germline CDR1 and CDR2: SGHDT and YYEEEE. V gave up 4 bases and J gave up 4 bases; unmatched junction bases: 8. The CDR3 extends over 15 amino acids. The chain employs TRBV5-6 and TRBJ2-5; 9 bases map to TRBD2. Sequencing used PBMCs or T cells enriched from blood (not recorded which). The sequence came from a man younger than 35 who had recovered from COVID-19. Written as DNA, the CDR3 is TGTGCCAGCAGCCCCCGACTAGCGGCCATAGAGACCCAGTACTTC. Its translation is CASSPRLAAIETQYF.